This entry lists 23 T cell receptor beta chains sequenced from one sample in a study of blood T cell repertoires in COVID-19. Sequencing was performed with immunoSEQ multiplex PCR; in TCRdb, only in-frame clones are kept and a portion is missing. The sample lists under 350,000 clones, 75% to 90% occurring once. The specimen was peripheral blood. The receptors derive from a man aged 55-75 years who had recovered from COVID-19.

The J gene is TRBJ2-7, the V gene TRBV7-6; the D gene is possibly TRBD1 (7 bases). The CDR3 consists of 14 residues. CDR1 is SGHVS and CDR2 is FNYEAQ in the germline V gene. V gave up 4 bases and J gave up 2 bases, with 12 bases separating them. CDR3 coding DNA: TGTGCCAGCAGCTCCGGAGGGACAGCCTACGAGCAGTACTTC. Translated, it gives CASSSGGTAYEQYF.

This chain connects TRBV5-1 to TRBJ1-2; D might be TRBD1 (6 bases). Germline-derived CDR1 and CDR2 are SGHRS and YFSETQ. The CDR3 has 12 residues. Trimming stripped 1 base from V and 6 bases from J, with 7 bases between. The CDR3 sequence: CASSLNRDGYTF. CDR3 sequence (DNA): TGCGCCAGCAGCTTGAACAGGGATGGCTACACCTTC. Drawing the rest from reference TRBV5-1 and TRBJ1-2, the complete variable domain is KAGVTQTPRYLIKTRGQQVTLSCSPISGHRSVSWYQQTPGQGLQFLFEYFSETQRNKGNFPGRFSGRQFSNSRSEMNVSTLELGDSALYLCASSLNRDGYTFGSGTRLTVV.

This clone has a single count. The chain joins TRBV6-1 to TRBJ2-7; a possible D gene is TRBD2 (5 bases). The CDR3 contains 18 residues. The germline CDR1 and CDR2 sequences are MNHNS and SASEGT. V shed 1 base and J shed 6 bases, with 25 bases lying between them. CDR3 nucleotides: TGTGCCAGCAGTGAAGTAGAGGGCCTCTCAAGGGATGGAACCGAGCAGTACTTC. This translates into CASSEVEGLSRDGTEQYF.

The genes are TRBV5-3 and TRBJ1-2; D gene unclear. TRBV5-3 is annotated as an ORF whose role is uncertain. The V gene lost 1 base and the J gene lost 2 bases, with 12 bases spanning the gap. This CDR3 contains 15 residues. The CDR3 coding sequence is TGTGCCAGAAGCTTGACGGGGTGCCTCAACTATGGCTACACCTTC. Amino acid sequence: CARSLTGCLNYGYTF.

The genes are TRBV3-1 (or the pseudogene TRBV3-2) and TRBJ2-1; D is undetermined. Per germline, CDR1 LGHDT and CDR2 YNNKEL (reference sequence). The CDR3 runs 13 residues. Trimming stripped 4 bases from V and 9 bases from J, with 13 bases between. The DNA of the CDR3 is TGTGCCAGCAGCCCCTTTGAGGAAAGTGAGCAGTTCTTC. As protein: CASSPFEESEQFF.

This clone was picked up one time. Mismatch with germline at one junction end may stem from a read error. The chain uses TRBV11-2 and TRBJ2-1; 8 bases align to TRBD2. The CDR3 consists of 19 residues. Germline CDR1 is SGHAT and CDR2 is FQNNGV. The CDR3 DNA follows: TGTGCCAGCAGCCTAGAGGGCGCCAGCGGGGGCCGCTCCTACAATGAGCAGTTCTTC. Encoded protein: CASSLEGASGGRSYNEQFF.

The V and J genes are TRBV6-5 and TRBJ2-3, with D perhaps TRBD2 (5 bases). CDR1 MNHEY and CDR2 SVGAGI come from the germline V gene. The CDR3 covers 15 residues. Trimming left V 2 bases short and J 4 bases short, with 13 bases between. In nucleotides, the CDR3 is TGTGCCAGCAGTTACGGGAGAGGGAACCCAGATACGCAGTATTTT. Protein product: CASSYGRGNPDTQYF.

This clone was counted only a few times. The CDR3 sequence: CASSLAGGRMEQYF. CDR3 coding DNA: TGTGCCAGCAGCTTGGCGGGCGGGAGGATGGAGCAGTACTTC. The chain uses TRBV5-4 and TRBJ2-7, with TRBD2 identical over 8 bases. V gave up 0 bases and J gave up 7 bases; unmatched junction bases: 6. The germline V gene has CDR1 SGHNT and CDR2 YYREEE (reference sequence). The length of the CDR3 is 14 residues.

This clone was found a few times. This rearrangement joins TRBV24-1 to TRBJ2-7, with TRBD2 matching 11 bases. The germline gives CDR1 KGHDR, CDR2 SFDVKD. There are 17 residues in the CDR3. After removal of 8 bases from V and 2 bases from J, the junction contained 13 bases not matched to a gene. The CDR3 protein is CATKVAGGPFAAYEQYF. CDR3 bases: TGTGCCACCAAAGTAGCGGGAGGGCCGTTTGCGGCCTACGAGCAGTACTTC.

Here the CDR3 reads CASSVAGEQFF. The CDR3 DNA sequence: TGTGCCAGCAGCGTAGCCGGTGAGCAGTTCTTC. This chain uses TRBV9 with TRBJ2-1; D gene ambiguous. The V gene's germline CDR1 is SGDLS and CDR2 YYNGEE. There are 11 residues in the CDR3. V gave up 0 bases and J gave up 9 bases, with 4 bases separating them.

J is TRBJ1-1 and V is TRBV12-3 or TRBV12-4; the D is unclear. Trimming stripped 1 base from V and 4 bases from J, with 7 bases between. The CDR3 extends over 13 amino acids. The CDR3 reads CASSLGAFTEAFF. CDR3 nucleotides: TGTGCCAGCAGTTTAGGGGCTTTCACTGAAGCTTTCTTT.

The chain is built from TRBV12-3 or TRBV12-4 and TRBJ2-3; D perhaps matches TRBD1 (5 bases). Trimming took 6 bases from V and 2 from J, leaving 9 bases between them. This CDR3 spans 13 amino acids. CDR3 residues: CASRTTATDTQYF. CDR3 DNA: TGTGCCAGCAGAACGACAGCCACAGATACGCAGTATTTT.

This clone was recorded once. The chain is built from TRBV7-2 and TRBJ2-5; 9 bases line up with TRBD2. The germline CDR1 and CDR2 sequences are SGHTA and FQGNSA. J gave up 1 base and V 5 bases, and 8 bases lay outside the gene matches. This CDR3 region has 16 residues. The CDR3 spells CASSPLAGATQETQYF. CDR3 bases: TGTGCCAGCAGCCCCTTAGCGGGAGCCACCCAAGAGACCCAGTACTTC.

The V call is TRBV3-1 (or the pseudogene TRBV3-2), the J call TRBJ2-5; no firm D call. The germline gives CDR1 LGHDT, CDR2 YNNKEL (reference sequence). Trimming cost V 1 base and J 2 bases, with 8 bases left between them. The CDR3 is made up of 14 amino acids. The CDR3 spells CASSQASPQETQYF. As DNA, the CDR3 is TGTGCCAGCAGCCAAGCGAGCCCGCAAGAGACCCAGTACTTC.

This clone has just one count. This chain uses TRBV7-9 with TRBJ1-1, with 7 bases matching TRBD1. J gave up 3 bases and V 5 bases, and 6 bases lay outside the gene matches. This CDR3 has 14 amino acids. CDR1 and CDR2 from the germline V gene are SEHNR and FQNEAQ (reference sequence). CDR3: CASSPGTVDTEAFF. In DNA, the CDR3 is TGTGCCAGCAGCCCCGGGACAGTGGACACTGAAGCTTTCTTT.

The chain uses TRBV5-1 and TRBJ2-5, with D uncertain. Looked up from germline, CDR1 is SGHRS and CDR2 is YFSETQ. The CDR3 has 14 residues. Trimming removed 4 bases at V and 3 bases at J, with 13 bases between. The CDR3 DNA follows: TGCGCCAGCAGCCTCGCACGCGCCAAAGAGACCCAGTACTTC. Amino acid sequence: CASSLARAKETQYF.

This clone was picked up a small number of times. Other DNA sequences within the sample encode an identical CDR3. The CDR3 DNA follows: TGTGCCAGTAGCCCGACAGTCAACACTGAAGCTTTCTTT. Translated, it gives CASSPTVNTEAFF. The chain uses TRBV19 and TRBJ1-1, with D tentatively TRBD1 (5 bases). This CDR3 region has 13 residues. The germline CDR1 and CDR2 sequences are LNHDA and SQIVND (reference sequence). Between the trimmed V and J ends, which lost 6 bases and 2 bases, there was a span of 10 bases.

The chain employs TRBV19 and TRBJ1-3; D is unresolved. Trimming cost V 5 bases and J 4 bases, with 9 bases left between them. The CDR3 is 13 residues long. Germline loops: CDR1 LNHDA, CDR2 SQIVND (reference sequence). CDR3 nucleotides: TGTGCCAGTAGTTTGGGCCAGGGAAACACCATATATTTT. Encoded protein: CASSLGQGNTIYF.

This rearrangement joins TRBV5-1 to TRBJ2-7; TRBD1 aligns across 7 bases. J lost 3 bases, V lost 3 bases, and 9 bases had no gene match. This CDR3 contains 15 residues. Germline CDR1 and CDR2: SGHRS and YFSETQ. The CDR3 sequence is CASSWTGDQFYEQYF. The CDR3 nucleotides read TGCGCCAGCAGCTGGACAGGAGATCAATTCTACGAGCAGTACTTC.

This clone was detected only once. This chain joins TRBV6-5 and TRBJ1-4; D remains unclear. The CDR3 length is 15 residues. V lost 6 bases and J 1 base, leaving 12 bases between the germline ends. The germline V gene encodes CDR1 MNHEY and CDR2 SVGAGI. The CDR3 loop is CASRSSSVTNEKLFF. CDR3 in DNA: TGTGCCAGCAGGAGCTCGTCTGTAACTAATGAAAAACTGTTTTTT.

V is TRBV25-1 and J is TRBJ2-3; TRBD2 matches at 7 bases. Germline-derived CDR1 and CDR2 are MGHDK and SYGVNS. The CDR3 is 17 residues long. The ends lost 2 bases at V and 2 bases at J; junction bases unmatched: 10. The CDR3 is CASSEPFGGSPTDTQYF. The DNA for the CDR3 is TGTGCCAGCAGTGAACCTTTCGGCGGGAGCCCCACAGATACGCAGTATTTT.

The chain employs TRBV11-2 and TRBJ2-7, with D tentatively TRBD2 (5 bases). Germline V gives CDR1 SGHAT, CDR2 FQNNGV. The V end was cut by 0 bases, the J end by 2 bases, with 17 bases between. This CDR3 spans 17 amino acids. The CDR3 DNA is TGTGCCAGCAGCTTAGATCAGGCGGGCGGTGGAACCTACGAGCAGTACTTC. Translating it yields CASSLDQAGGGTYEQYF.

This clone was recorded once. The V call is TRBV19, the J call TRBJ1-6; D not resolved. The CDR3 runs to 15 residues. V dropped 4 bases and J dropped 8 bases, with 15 bases sitting between them. The germline CDR1 and CDR2 sequences are LNHDA and SQIVND (reference sequence). The CDR3 loop is CASSTLQVHYSPLHF. Written as DNA, the CDR3 is TGTGCCAGTAGTACGCTCCAGGTTCATTATTCACCCCTCCACTTT. Variable domain in full (rest from reference TRBV19 and TRBJ1-6): DGGITQSPKYLFRKEGQNVTLSCEQNLNHDAMYWYRQDPGQGLRLIYYSQIVNDFQKGDIAEGYSVSREKKESFPLTVTSAQKNPTAFYLCASSTLQVHYSPLHFGNGTRLTVT.